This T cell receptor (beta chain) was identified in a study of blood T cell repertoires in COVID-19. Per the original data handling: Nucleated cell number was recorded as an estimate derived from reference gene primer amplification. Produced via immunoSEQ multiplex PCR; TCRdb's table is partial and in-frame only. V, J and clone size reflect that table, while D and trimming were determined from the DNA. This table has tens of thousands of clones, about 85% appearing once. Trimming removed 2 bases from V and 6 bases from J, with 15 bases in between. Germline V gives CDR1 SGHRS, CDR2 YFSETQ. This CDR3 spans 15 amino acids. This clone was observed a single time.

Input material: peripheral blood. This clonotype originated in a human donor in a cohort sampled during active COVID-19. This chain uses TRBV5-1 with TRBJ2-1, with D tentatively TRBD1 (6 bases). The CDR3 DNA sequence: TGCGCCAGCAGCTTCCGGACAGCTTACTCCAATGAGCAGTTCTTC. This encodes CASSFRTAYSNEQFF.